This TCR beta chain is from a study of T-cell memory formation after mild COVID-19. Study-level information: The study found TCR clusters largely donor specific.

This clonotype was counted only a few times. Its specificity is unknown. From 5'RACE with constant-segment primers came TCR alpha and TCR beta cDNA libraries that carried sample barcodes and UMIs. From the 5' RACE reads, TCRdb called clonotypes with MiXCR, one entry per CDR3 protein. The sample comprises around 450,000 distinct CDR3 sequences, more than 20% of which are singletons, and around 8.8% rests with the top ten. V lost 6 bases to trimming and J lost 3 bases, with 12 bases between them. This CDR3 has 13 residues. From germline, CDR1 is SQVTM and CDR2 ANQGSEA. Overall study findings and caveats: CM and EM subsets held most contracting CD4+ clones; EMRA held CD8+ ones. Pre-infection memory showed some responding clones, and this suggested that cross-reactive memory joined.

The TCR originated in an adult woman who had mild COVID-19 (a few samples of this study predate the infection). Cell type and time point are not known. The chain combines TRBV29-1 with TRBJ2-1, with unresolved D. The sample was PBMCs or a T cell subset sorted from them (not recorded which). CDR3 residues: CSVRVPDYNEQFF. The CDR3 region has the DNA TGCAGCGTACGAGTTCCAGACTACAATGAGCAGTTCTTC.